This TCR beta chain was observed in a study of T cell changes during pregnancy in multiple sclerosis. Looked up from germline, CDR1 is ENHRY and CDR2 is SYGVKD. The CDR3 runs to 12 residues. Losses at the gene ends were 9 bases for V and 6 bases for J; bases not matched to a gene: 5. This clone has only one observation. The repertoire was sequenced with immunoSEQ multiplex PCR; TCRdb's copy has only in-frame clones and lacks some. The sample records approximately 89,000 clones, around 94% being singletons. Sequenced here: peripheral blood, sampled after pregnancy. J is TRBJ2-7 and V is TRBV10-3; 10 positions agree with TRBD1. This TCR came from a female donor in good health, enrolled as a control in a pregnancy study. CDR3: CAIVDRGGEQYF. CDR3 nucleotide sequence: TGTGCCATTGTGGACAGGGGGGGCGAGCAGTACTTC.